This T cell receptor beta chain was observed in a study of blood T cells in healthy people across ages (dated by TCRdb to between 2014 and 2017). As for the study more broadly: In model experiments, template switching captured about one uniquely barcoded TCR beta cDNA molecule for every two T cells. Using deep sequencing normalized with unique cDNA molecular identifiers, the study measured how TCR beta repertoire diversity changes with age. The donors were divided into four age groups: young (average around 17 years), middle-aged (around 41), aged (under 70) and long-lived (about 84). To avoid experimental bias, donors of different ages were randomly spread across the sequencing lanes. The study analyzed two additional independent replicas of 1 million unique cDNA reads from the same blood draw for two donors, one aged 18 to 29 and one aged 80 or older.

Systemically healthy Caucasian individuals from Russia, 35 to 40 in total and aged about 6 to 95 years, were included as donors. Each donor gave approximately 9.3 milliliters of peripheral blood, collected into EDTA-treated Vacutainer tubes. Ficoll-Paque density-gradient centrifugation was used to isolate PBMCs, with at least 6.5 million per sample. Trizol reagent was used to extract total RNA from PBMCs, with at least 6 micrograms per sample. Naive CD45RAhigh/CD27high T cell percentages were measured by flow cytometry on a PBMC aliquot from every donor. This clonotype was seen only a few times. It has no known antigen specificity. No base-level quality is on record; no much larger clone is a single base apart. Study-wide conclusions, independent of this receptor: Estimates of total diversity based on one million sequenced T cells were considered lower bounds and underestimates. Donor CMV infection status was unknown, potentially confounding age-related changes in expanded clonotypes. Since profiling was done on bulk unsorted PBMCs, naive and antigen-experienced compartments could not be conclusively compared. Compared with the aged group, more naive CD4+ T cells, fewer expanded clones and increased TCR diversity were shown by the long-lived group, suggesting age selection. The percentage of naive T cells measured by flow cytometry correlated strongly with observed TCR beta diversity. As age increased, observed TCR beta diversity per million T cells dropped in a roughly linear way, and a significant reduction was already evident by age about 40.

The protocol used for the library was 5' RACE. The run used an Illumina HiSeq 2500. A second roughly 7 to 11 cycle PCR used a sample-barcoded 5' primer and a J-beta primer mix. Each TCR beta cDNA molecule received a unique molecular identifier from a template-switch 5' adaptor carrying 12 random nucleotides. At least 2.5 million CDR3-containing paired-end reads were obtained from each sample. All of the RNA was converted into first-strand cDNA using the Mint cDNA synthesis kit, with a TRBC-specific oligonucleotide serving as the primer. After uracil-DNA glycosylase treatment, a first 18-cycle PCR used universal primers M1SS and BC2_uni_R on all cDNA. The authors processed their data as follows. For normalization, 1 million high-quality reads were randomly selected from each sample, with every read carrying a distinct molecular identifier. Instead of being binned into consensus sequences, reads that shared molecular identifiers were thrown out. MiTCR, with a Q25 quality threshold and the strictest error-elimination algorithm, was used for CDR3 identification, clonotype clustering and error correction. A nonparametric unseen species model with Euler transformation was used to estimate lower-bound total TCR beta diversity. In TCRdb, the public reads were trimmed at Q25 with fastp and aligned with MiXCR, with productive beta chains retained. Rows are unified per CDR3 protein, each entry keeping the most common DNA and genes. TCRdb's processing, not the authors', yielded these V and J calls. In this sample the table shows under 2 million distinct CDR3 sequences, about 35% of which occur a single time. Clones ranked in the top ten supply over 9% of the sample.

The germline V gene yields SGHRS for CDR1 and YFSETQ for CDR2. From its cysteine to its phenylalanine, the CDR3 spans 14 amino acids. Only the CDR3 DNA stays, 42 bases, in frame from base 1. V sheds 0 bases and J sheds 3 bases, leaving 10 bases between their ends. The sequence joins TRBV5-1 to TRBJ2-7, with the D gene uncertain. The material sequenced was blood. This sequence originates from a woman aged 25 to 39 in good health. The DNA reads TGCGCCAGCAGCTTGGATACGTTTAACTACGAGCAGTACTTC. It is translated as CASSLDTFNYEQYF.